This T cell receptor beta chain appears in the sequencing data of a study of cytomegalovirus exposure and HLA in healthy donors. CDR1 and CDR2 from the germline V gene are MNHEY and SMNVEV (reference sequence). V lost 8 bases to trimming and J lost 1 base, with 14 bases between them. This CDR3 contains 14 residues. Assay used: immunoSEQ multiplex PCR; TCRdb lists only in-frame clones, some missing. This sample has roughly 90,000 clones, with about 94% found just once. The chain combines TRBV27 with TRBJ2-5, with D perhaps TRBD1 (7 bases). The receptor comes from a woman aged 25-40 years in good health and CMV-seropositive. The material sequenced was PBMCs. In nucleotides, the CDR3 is TGTGCCAGCCGCGACAGGGAGGCCCAAGAGACCCAGTACTTC. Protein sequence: CASRDREAQETQYF.